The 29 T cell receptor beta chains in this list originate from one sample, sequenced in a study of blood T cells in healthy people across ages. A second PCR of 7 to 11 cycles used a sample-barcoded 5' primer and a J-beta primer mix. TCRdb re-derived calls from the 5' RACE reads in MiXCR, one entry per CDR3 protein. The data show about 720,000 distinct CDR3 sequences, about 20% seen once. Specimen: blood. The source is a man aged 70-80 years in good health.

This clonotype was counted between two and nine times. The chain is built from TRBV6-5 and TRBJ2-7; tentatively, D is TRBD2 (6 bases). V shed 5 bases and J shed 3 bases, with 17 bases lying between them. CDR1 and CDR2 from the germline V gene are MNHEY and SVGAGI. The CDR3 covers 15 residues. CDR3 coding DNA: TGTGCCAGCAGTCCCGGGGGTGGCAGCCTCTACGAGCAGTACTTC. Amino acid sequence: CASSPGGGSLYEQYF.

CDR3 sequence: CASSPLGSDEQYF. CDR3 DNA sequence: TGTGCCAGCTCACCACTTGGGTCCGACGAGCAGTACTTC. The chain employs TRBV18 and TRBJ2-5, with unresolved D. The end of the DNA fits TRBJ2-7 better, so the J call may be wrong. Germline V gives CDR1 KGHSH, CDR2 LQKENI. The CDR3 has 13 residues.

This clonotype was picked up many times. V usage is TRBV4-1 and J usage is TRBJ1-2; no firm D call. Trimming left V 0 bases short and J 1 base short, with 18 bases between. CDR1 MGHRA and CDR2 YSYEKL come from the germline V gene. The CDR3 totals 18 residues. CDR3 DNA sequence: TGCGCCAGCAGCCAAGACCCCGGACGGGCTTGGGGTAACTATGGCTACACCTTC. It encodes CASSQDPGRAWGNYGYTF.

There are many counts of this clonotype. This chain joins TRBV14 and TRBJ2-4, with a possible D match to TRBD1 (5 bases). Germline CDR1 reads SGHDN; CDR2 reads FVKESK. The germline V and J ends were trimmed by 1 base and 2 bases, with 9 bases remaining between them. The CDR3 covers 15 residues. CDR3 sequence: CASSQGTISKNIQYF. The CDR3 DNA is TGTGCCAGCAGCCAAGGGACAATCTCCAAAAACATTCAGTACTTC.

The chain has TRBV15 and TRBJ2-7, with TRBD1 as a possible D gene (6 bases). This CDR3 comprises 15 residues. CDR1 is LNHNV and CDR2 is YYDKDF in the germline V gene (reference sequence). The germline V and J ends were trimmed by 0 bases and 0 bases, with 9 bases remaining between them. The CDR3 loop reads CATSRDRRGSYEQYF. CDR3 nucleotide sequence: TGTGCCACCAGCAGAGATCGCAGGGGCTCCTACGAGCAGTACTTC. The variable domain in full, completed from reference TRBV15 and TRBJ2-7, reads DAMVIQNPRYQVTQFGKPVTLSCSQTLNHNVMYWYQQKSSQAPKLLFHYYDKDFNNEADTPDNFQSRRPNTSFCFLDIRSPGLGDTAMYLCATSRDRRGSYEQYFGPGTRLTVT.

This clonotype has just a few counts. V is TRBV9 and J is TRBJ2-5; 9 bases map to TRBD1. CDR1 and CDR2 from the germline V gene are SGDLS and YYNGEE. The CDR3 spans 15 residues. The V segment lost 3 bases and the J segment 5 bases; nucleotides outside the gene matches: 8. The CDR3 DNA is TGTGCCAGCAGCGCCCGGACAGGGGAAGGCGAGACCCAGTACTTC. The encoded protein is CASSARTGEGETQYF. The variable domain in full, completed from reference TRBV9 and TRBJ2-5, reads DSGVTQTPKHLITATGQRVTLRCSPRSGDLSVYWYQQSLDQGLQFLIQYYNGEERAKGNILERFSAQQFPDLHSELNLSSLELGDSALYFCASSARTGEGETQYFGPGTRLLVL.

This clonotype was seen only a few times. The CDR3 loop is CASGLGLAGGTDTQYF. CDR3 sequence (DNA): TGTGCTAGTGGTTTGGGACTAGCGGGGGGCACAGATACGCAGTATTTT. V is TRBV12-5 and J is TRBJ2-3, with 12 positions matching TRBD2. This CDR3 contains 16 residues. Germline CDR1 LGHNT, CDR2 FRNRAP. Trimming at V came to 1 base and at J to 1 base, leaving 0 bases not matched to a gene.

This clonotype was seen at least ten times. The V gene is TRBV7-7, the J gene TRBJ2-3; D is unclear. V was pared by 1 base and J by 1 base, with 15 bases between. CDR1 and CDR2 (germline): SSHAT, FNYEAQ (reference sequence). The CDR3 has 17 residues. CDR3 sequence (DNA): TGTGCCAGCAGCTTAGGGGAAGGAGTCCCCGGCACAGATACGCAGTATTTT. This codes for CASSLGEGVPGTDTQYF.

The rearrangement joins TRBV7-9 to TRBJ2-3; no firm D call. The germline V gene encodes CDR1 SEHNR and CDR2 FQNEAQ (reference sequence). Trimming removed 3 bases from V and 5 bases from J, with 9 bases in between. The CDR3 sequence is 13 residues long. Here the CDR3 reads CASSLVYGDTQYF. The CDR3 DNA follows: TGTGCCAGCAGCTTGGTATATGGAGATACGCAGTATTTT.

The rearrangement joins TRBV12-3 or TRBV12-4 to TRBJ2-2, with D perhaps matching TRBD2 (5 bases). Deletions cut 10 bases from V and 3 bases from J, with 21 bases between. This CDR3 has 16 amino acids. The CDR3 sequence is CAIPLGEFGDTGELFF. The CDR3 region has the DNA TGTGCCATCCCCCTTGGGGAGTTCGGTGACACCGGGGAGCTGTTTTTT.

The CDR3 sequence is CASSPQVFREQFF. DNA of the CDR3: TGTGCCAGCAGCCCCCAAGTCTTCCGGGAGCAGTTCTTC. The chain carries TRBV3-1 and TRBJ2-1; D gene ambiguous. This CDR3 is 13 amino acids long. V was pared by 4 bases and J by 10 bases, with 14 bases between. Germline values: CDR1 LGHDT, CDR2 YNNKEL (reference sequence).

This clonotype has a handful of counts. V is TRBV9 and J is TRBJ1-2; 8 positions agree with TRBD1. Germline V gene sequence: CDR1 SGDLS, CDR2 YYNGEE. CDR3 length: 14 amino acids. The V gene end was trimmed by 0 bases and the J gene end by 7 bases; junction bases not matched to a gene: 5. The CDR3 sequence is CASSVGGQGIGYTF. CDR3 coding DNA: TGTGCCAGCAGCGTAGGCGGACAGGGTATTGGCTACACCTTC.

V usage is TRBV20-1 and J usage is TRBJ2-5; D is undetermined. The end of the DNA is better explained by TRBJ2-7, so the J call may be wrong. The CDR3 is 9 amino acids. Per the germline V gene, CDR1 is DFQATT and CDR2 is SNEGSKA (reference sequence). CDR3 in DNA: TGCAGTGTACTCTACGAGCAGTACGTC. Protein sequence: CSVLYEQYV.

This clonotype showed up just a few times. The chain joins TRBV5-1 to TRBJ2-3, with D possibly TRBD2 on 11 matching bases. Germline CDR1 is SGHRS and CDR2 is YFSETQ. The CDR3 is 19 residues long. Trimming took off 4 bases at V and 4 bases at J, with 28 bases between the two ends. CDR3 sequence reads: CASSPGQGLAGGPADTQYF. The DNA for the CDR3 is TGCGCCAGCAGCCCGGGACAGGGGCTAGCGGGAGGCCCCGCAGATACGCAGTATTTT.

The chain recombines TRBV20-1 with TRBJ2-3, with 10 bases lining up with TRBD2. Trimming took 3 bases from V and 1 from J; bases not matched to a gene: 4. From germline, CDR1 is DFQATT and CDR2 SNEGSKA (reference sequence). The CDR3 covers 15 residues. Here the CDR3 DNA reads TGCAGTGCTAGGGTGACTAGCGGGCGCACAGATACGCAGTATTTT. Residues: CSARVTSGRTDTQYF.

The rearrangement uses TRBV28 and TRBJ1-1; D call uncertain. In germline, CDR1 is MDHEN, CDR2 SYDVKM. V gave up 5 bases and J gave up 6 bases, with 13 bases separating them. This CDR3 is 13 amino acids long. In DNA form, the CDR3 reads TGTGCCAGCAGTCAACTTTGGGTGTCTGAAGCTTTCTTT. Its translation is CASSQLWVSEAFF.

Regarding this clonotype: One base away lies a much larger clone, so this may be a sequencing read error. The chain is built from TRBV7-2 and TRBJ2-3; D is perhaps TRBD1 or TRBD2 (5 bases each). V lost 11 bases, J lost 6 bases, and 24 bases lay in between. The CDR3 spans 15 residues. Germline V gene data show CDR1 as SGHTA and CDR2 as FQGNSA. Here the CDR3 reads CAGIYRDQVFDTQYF. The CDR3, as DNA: TGTGCCGGCATCTACCGGGACCAAGTCTTTGATACGCAGTATTTT.

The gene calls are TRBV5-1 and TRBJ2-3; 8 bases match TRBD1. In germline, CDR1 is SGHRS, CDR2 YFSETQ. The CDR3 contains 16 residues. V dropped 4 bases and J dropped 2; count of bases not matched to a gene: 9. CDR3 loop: CASSPLDRESTDTQYF. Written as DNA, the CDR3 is TGCGCCAGCAGCCCCCTGGACAGGGAATCCACAGATACGCAGTATTTT.

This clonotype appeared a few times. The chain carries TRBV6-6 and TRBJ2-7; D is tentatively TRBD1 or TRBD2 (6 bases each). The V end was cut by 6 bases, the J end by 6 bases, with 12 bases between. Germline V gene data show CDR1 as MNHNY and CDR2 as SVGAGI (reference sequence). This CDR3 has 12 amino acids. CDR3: CASRLQGGEQYV. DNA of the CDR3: TGTGCCAGCAGACTACAGGGAGGCGAGCAGTACGTC.

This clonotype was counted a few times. The CDR3 sequence is CASSSVKGARTEAFF. CDR3 DNA: TGTGCCAGCAGCTCTGTAAAGGGGGCGCGAACTGAAGCTTTCTTT. The chain is built from TRBV11-2 and TRBJ1-1, with 7 bases identical to TRBD1. CDR1 is SGHAT and CDR2 is FQNNGV in the germline V gene. The CDR3 extends over 15 amino acids. V lost 4 bases, J lost 5 bases, and 10 bases stayed unmatched.

The CDR3 nucleotides read TGTGCCAGCAGGAAGGAGGGCATACAGCCCCAGCATTTT. Translating gives CASRKEGIQPQHF. The V and J genes are TRBV2 and TRBJ1-5; D is unresolved. Trimming took off 6 bases at V and 7 bases at J, with 13 bases between the two ends. CDR1 and CDR2 from the germline V gene are SNHLY and FYNNEI. The CDR3 covers 13 residues. Based on the CDR3 plus reference TRBV2 and TRBJ1-5, the full variable domain is EPEVTQTPSHQVTQMGQEVILRCVPISNHLYFYWYRQILGQKVEFLVSFYNNEISEKSEIFDDQFSVERPDGSNFTLKIRSTKLEDSAMYFCASRKEGIQPQHFGDGTRLSIL.

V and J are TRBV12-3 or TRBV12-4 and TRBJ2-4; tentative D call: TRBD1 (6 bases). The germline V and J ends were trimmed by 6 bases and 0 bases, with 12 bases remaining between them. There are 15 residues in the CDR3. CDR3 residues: CASRNRVLAKNIQYF. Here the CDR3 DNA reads TGTGCCAGCAGGAACAGGGTTTTAGCCAAAAACATTCAGTACTTC.

The CDR3 DNA is TGCGCCAGCAGCTTGGGTGGCAGCGGGGGGGCTCAAGATACGCAGTATTTT. Translation: CASSLGGSGGAQDTQYF. The chain links TRBV5-1 to TRBJ2-3, with 10 nucleotides matching TRBD2. After removal of 0 bases from V and 5 bases from J, the junction contained 9 bases not matched to a gene. Per the germline V gene, CDR1 is SGHRS and CDR2 is YFSETQ. The CDR3 consists of 17 residues. The full variable domain, rest sourced from reference TRBV5-1 and TRBJ2-3, is KAGVTQTPRYLIKTRGQQVTLSCSPISGHRSVSWYQQTPGQGLQFLFEYFSETQRNKGNFPGRFSGRQFSNSRSEMNVSTLELGDSALYLCASSLGGSGGAQDTQYFGPGTRLTVL.

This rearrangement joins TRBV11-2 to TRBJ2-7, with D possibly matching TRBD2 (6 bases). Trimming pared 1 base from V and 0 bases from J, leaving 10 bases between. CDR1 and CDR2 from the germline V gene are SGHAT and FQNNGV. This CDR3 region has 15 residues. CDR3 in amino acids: CASSLAGGPSYEQYF. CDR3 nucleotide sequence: TGTGCCAGCAGCTTAGCCGGGGGACCCTCCTACGAGCAGTACTTC.

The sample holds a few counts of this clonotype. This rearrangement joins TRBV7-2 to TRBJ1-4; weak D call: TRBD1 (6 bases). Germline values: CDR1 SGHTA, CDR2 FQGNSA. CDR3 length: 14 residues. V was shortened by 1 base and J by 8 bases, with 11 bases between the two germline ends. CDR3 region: CASSLVAGEEKLFF. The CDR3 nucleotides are TGTGCCAGCAGCTTAGTCGCAGGGGAGGAAAAACTGTTTTTT.

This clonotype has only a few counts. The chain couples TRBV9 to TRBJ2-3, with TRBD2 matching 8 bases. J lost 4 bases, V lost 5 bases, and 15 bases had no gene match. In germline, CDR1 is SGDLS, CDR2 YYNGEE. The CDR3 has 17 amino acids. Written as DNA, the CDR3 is TGTGCCAGCAGGATCCACTTGGAGCGGGAGACAGCAGATACGCAGTATTTT. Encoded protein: CASRIHLERETADTQYF.

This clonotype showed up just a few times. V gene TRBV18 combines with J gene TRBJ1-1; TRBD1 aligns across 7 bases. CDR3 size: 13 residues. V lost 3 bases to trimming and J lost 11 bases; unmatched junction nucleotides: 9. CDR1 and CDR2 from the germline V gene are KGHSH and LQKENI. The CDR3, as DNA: TGTGCCAGCTCACCCCGAGACAGGGTATTTGCTTTCTTT. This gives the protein CASSPRDRVFAFF.

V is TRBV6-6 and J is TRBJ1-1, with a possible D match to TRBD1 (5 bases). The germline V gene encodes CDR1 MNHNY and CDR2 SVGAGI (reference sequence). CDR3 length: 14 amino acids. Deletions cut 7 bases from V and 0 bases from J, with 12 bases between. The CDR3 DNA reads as TGTGCCAGCACTATCGGGACCATGAACACTGAAGCTTTCTTT. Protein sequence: CASTIGTMNTEAFF.

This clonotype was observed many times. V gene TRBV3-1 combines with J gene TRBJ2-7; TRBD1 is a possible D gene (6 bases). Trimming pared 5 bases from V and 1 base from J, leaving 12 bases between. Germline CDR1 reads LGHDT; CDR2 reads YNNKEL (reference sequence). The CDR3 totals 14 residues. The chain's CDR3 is CASSANRESYEQYF. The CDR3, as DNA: TGTGCCAGCAGCGCTAACAGGGAATCCTACGAGCAGTACTTC.